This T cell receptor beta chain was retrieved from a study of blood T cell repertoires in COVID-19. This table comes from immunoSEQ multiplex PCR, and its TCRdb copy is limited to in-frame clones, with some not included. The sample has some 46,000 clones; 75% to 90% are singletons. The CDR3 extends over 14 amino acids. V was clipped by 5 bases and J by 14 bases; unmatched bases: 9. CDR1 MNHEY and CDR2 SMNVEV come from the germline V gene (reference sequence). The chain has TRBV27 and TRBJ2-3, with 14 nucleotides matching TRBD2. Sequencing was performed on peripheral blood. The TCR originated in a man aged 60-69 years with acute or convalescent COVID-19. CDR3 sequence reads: CASSPRLAGGPGYF. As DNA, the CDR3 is TGTGCCAGCAGTCCCAGACTAGCGGGAGGGCCGGGGTATTTT.